This is a list of T cell receptor beta chains from one sample in a study of cytotoxic CD8 clonotypes in ibrutinib-treated CLL. Produced via immunoSEQ multiplex PCR; TCRdb's table is partial and in-frame only. The repertoire holds 130,000 to 150,000 clones, roughly three quarters seen once, with around 13% in the top ten. The specimen comprised PBMCs, sampled after 12 months of ibrutinib treatment. Every receptor here comes from a human donor with chronic lymphocytic leukemia. Each CDR3 is given with its conserved first and last residue. A D gene is named only where the DNA matches it firmly. For some rows the clone size is stated as once, few or many, or as a class when expanded; others skip it.

>13|TRBJ1-3|TRBV30|few|-
CAWSVQVGNTIYF
TGTGCCTGGAGTGTTCAGGTGGGAAACACCATATATTTT
>15|TRBJ2-1|TRBV5-1|-|TRBD2
CASSLAASGTDEQFF
TGCGCCAGCAGCTTGGCGGCTAGCGGGACTGATGAGCAGTTCTTC
>16|TRBJ2-1|TRBV7-2|-|TRBD2
CASSGSGLAGYNEQFF
TGTGCCAGCAGCGGTTCGGGACTAGCGGGGTACAATGAGCAGTTCTTC
>16|TRBJ2-1|TRBV4-2|few|TRBD2
CASSQDSSGRYNEQFF
TGTGCCAGCAGCCAAGATTCTAGCGGGAGATACAATGAGCAGTTCTTC
>17|TRBJ2-2|TRBV10-1|once|TRBD1
CASSTPDRRGSTGELFF
TGCGCCAGCAGTACGCCGGACAGGAGAGGTTCCACCGGGGAGCTGTTTTTT
>16|TRBJ2-5|TRBV13|-|-
CASSFSGTRNLETQYF
TGTGCCAGCAGCTTTAGTGGGACACGGAACTTAGAGACCCAGTACTTC
>13|TRBJ2-2|TRBV7-8|-|-
CASSSHLGGELFF
TGTGCCAGCAGCTCCCATCTGGGCGGGGAGCTGTTTTTT
>16|TRBJ2-3|TRBV6-5|-|TRBD1
CASSYPGQGSTDTQYF
TGTGCCAGCAGTTACCCCGGACAGGGCAGCACAGATACGCAGTATTTT
>13|TRBJ2-7|TRBV2|once|-
CATNHGEYYEQYF
TGTGCCACAAACCATGGGGAGTACTACGAGCAGTACTTC
>15|TRBJ2-7|TRBV28|-|TRBD1
CASSFRGRGQYEQYF
TGTGCCAGCAGTTTTAGGGGCAGGGGGCAGTACGAGCAGTACTTC
>15|TRBJ2-5|TRBV5-4|-|TRBD2
CASSSGLAGVQTQYF
TGTGCCAGCAGCTCCGGACTAGCGGGAGTCCAGACCCAGTACTTC
>13|TRBJ2-7|TRBV6-1|-|-
CASRQGLLYEQYF
TGTGCCAGCAGACAGGGTCTCCTTTACGAGCAGTACTTC
>15|TRBJ1-5|TRBV5-1|-|-
CASRQDFNSNQPQHF
TGCGCCAGTCGACAGGATTTCAATAGCAATCAGCCCCAGCATTTT
>13|TRBJ2-1|TRBV4-3|-|TRBD2
CASTNYGLARQFF
TGCGCCAGCACGAACTACGGACTAGCGAGGCAGTTCTTC
>16|TRBJ2-4|TRBV7-2|-|-
CASSPQGTLAKNIQYF
TGTGCCAGCAGCCCCCAGGGGACGTTAGCCAAAAACATTCAGTACTTC
>13|TRBJ2-7|TRBV28|-|-
CASSFVVPYEQYF
TGTGCCAGCAGTTTTGTAGTCCCCTACGAGCAGTACTTC
>13|TRBJ2-5|TRBV10-1|once|-
CASSEAGQETQYF
TGCGCCAGCAGTGAGGCAGGCCAAGAGACCCAGTACTTC
>15|TRBJ1-3|TRBV27|-|-
CASSSSQGSGNTIYF
TGTGCCAGCAGTTCGTCCCAGGGCTCTGGAAACACCATATATTTT
>11|TRBJ2-7|TRBV5-6|-|-
CASLGQSEQYF
TGTGCCAGCTTGGGGCAGAGCGAGCAGTACTTC
>14|TRBJ1-2|TRBV5-4|few|-
CASSLGRTNYGYTF
TGTGCCAGCAGCTTGGGGAGAACCAACTATGGCTACACCTTC
>14|TRBJ2-7|TRBV2|-|TRBD1
CASNRDRASYEQYF
TGTGCCAGCAACCGGGACAGGGCCTCTTACGAGCAGTACTTC
>15|TRBJ2-2|TRBV28|few|TRBD2
CASRIAGGGTGELFF
TGTGCCAGCAGGATAGCGGGAGGGGGCACCGGGGAGCTGTTTTTT
>12|TRBJ1-1|TRBV9|-|-
CASSFRDKEAFF
TGTGCCAGCAGCTTCCGGGACAAGGAAGCTTTCTTT
>15|TRBJ2-7|TRBV28|-|-
CASSPPGRENYEQYF
TGTGCCAGCAGTCCACCCGGACGGGAAAACTACGAGCAGTACTTC
>14|TRBJ1-5|TRBV19|-|-
CASSSGRRNQPQHF
TGTGCCAGTAGTTCGGGCAGACGCAATCAGCCCCAGCATTTT
>16|TRBJ1-4|TRBV2|-|-
CASSEGEQLPNEKLFF
TGTGCTAGCAGTGAAGGGGAACAGCTTCCTAATGAAAAACTGTTTTTT
>12|TRBJ1-1|TRBV15|few|-
CATSRGADEAFF
TGTGCCACCAGCAGAGGAGCAGATGAAGCTTTCTTT